This note documents a single TCR beta chain sequence. Its antigen is currently unknown. Data came from immunoSEQ multiplex PCR; TCRdb stores just in-frame clones and leaves some out. The table lists some 150,000 clones, just over 90% of them singletons. This record comes from a study of T cell responses to AZD1222 COVID-19 vaccine. In the study overall: Analyses pooled second doses at about 4 or about 12 weeks.

Study findings and constraints: In the spike-specific TCR repertoire, nearly half reportedly target unmutated variant regions. The donors showed a predominance of white British ancestry and of females, with possible underestimation of clonal diversity.

Between the trimmed V and J ends, which lost 0 bases and 12 bases, there was a span of 21 bases. Germline V gene sequence: CDR1 MNHNS, CDR2 SASEGT. The CDR3 extends over 16 amino acids. The chain uses TRBV6-1 and TRBJ2-1; a possible D gene is TRBD1 (7 bases). Specimen: peripheral blood, collected on day 0 of AZD1222 vaccination. This receptor was obtained from an adult in good health. The CDR3 sequence: CASSEAEDRLGLGQFF. The CDR3 DNA sequence: TGTGCCAGCAGTGAAGCGGAGGACAGGTTGGGACTTGGGCAGTTCTTC.